This entry is about one TCR beta chain. These data originate in a study of technical replicates of blood from a few donors. Germline loops: CDR1 MNHEY, CDR2 SMNVEV (reference sequence). The CDR3 length is 14 residues. Trimming took 5 bases from V and 2 from J; bases not matched to a gene: 2. Libraries were prepared by immunoSEQ multiplex PCR; TCRdb keeps only in-frame clonotypes and omits some of them. The sample carries under 100,000 clones, approximately 95% recorded once. The TCR originated in a human donor in good health. The sample consisted of T cells isolated from PBMCs. The J gene is TRBJ1-2, the V gene TRBV27; 10 bases align to TRBD1. The chain's CDR3 is CASSRTGGNYGYTF. DNA for the CDR3: TGTGCCAGCAGTCGGACAGGGGGGAACTATGGCTACACCTTC.